These 16 T cell receptor beta chains originate from one sample sequenced in a study of cytomegalovirus exposure and HLA in healthy donors. Libraries were prepared by immunoSEQ multiplex PCR; TCRdb keeps only in-frame clonotypes and omits some of them. The sample shows 200,000 to 250,000 clones, roughly 84% of them seen only once. The sample taken for sequencing was PBMCs. These TCRs come from a woman aged 18 to 35 in good health and CMV-seropositive.

The chain combines TRBV6-1 with TRBJ1-4, with 7 nucleotides matching TRBD1. The J segment lost 6 bases and the V segment lost 8 bases, leaving 9 bases of the junction unmatched. Germline CDR1 is MNHNS and CDR2 is SASEGT. The CDR3 has 14 amino acids. The CDR3 loop is CASGGTATYEKLFF. The CDR3 nucleotides read TGTGCCAGCGGGGGGACAGCCACCTATGAAAAACTGTTTTTT.

The chain is built from TRBV6-5 and TRBJ2-7; D unresolved. Trimming shortened V by 0 bases and J by 4 bases, and 10 bases separated the two germline ends. The germline V gene encodes CDR1 MNHEY and CDR2 SVGAGI. The CDR3 is made up of 14 amino acids. CDR3 DNA sequence: TGTGCCAGCAGTTACTCGACCCTAGGTTACGAGCAGTACTTC. The encoded protein is CASSYSTLGYEQYF.

The rearrangement uses TRBV6-5 and TRBJ2-7; D gene unclear. V shed 4 bases and J shed 6 bases, with 16 bases lying between them. The CDR3 has 14 residues. Germline CDR1 reads MNHEY; CDR2 reads SVGAGI. The CDR3 sequence is CASSSHVSPTEQYF. For the CDR3, the DNA is TGTGCCAGCAGTTCGCACGTCTCCCCTACCGAGCAGTACTTC.

As DNA, the CDR3 is TGTGCCAGCAGTCGCGACAGGGTCGGCTACACCTTC. This translates into CASSRDRVGYTF. The J gene is TRBJ1-2, the V gene TRBV6-5; 7 nucleotides line up with TRBD1. The CDR3 totals 12 residues. The V segment lost 5 bases and the J segment 8 bases; nucleotides outside the gene matches: 5. CDR1 is MNHEY, CDR2 SVGAGI, per germline.

J is TRBJ2-1 and V is TRBV6-1; 7 bases match TRBD2. V lost 8 bases, J lost 8 bases, and 12 bases stayed unmatched. This CDR3 contains 14 residues. Germline assignment: CDR1 MNHNS and CDR2 SASEGT. Here the CDR3 reads CASHFMPAGDEQFF. The CDR3, as DNA: TGTGCCAGCCACTTTATGCCTGCGGGAGATGAGCAGTTCTTC.

V and J are TRBV11-3 and TRBJ2-3; D call uncertain. Germline V gene sequence: CDR1 SGHNT, CDR2 YENEEA. The CDR3 extends over 13 amino acids. Between the trimmed V and J ends, which lost 1 base and 4 bases, there was a span of 6 bases. In DNA, the CDR3 is TGTGCCAGCAGCTTAGGACTTCCAGATACGCAGTATTTT. This sequence encodes CASSLGLPDTQYF.

This chain links TRBV19 with TRBJ2-2, with 7 bases aligning to TRBD1. V shed 5 bases and J 3 bases; nucleotides not matched to a gene: 6. This CDR3 is 15 amino acids long. CDR1 LNHDA and CDR2 SQIVND come from the germline V gene (reference sequence). The CDR3 protein is CASSSDRAHTGELFF. Here the CDR3 DNA reads TGTGCCAGTAGTTCTGACAGGGCACACACCGGGGAGCTGTTTTTT.

This clone appeared a few times. CDR3 nucleotides: TGTGCCAGCAGCTTATCTGAGGGATACTATGGCTACACCTTC. It specifies CASSLSEGYYGYTF. The chain employs TRBV7-8 and TRBJ1-2, with D hard to call. V was clipped by 2 bases and J by 3 bases, with 10 bases between them. The germline V gene encodes CDR1 SGHVS and CDR2 FQNEAQ. The CDR3 extends over 14 amino acids. Filled out from reference TRBV7-8 and TRBJ1-2, the complete variable domain reads GAGVSQSPRYKVAKRGQDVALRCDPISGHVSLFWYQQALGQGPEFLTYFQNEAQLDKSGLPSDRFFAERPEGSVSTLKIQRTQQEDSAVYLCASSLSEGYYGYTFGSGTRLTVV.

V and J are TRBV30 and TRBJ2-5; TRBD1 matches at 10 bases. CDR1 GTSNPN and CDR2 SVGIG come from the germline V gene (reference sequence). The CDR3 sequence is 15 residues long. Unmatched junction bases numbered 10, after V lost 4 bases and J lost 5 bases. This CDR3 is CAWKADRGFWETQYF. CDR3 coding DNA: TGTGCCTGGAAGGCGGACAGGGGGTTTTGGGAGACCCAGTACTTC.

The chain is built from TRBV11-2 and TRBJ2-1; 9 nucleotides match TRBD1. Germline CDR1 SGHAT, CDR2 FQNNGV. The CDR3 length is 14 residues. With V trimmed by 3 bases and J by 3 bases, 0 bases remained unmatched. CDR3 sequence: CASSLGQGYNEQFF. CDR3 DNA sequence: TGTGCCAGCAGCTTGGGACAGGGCTACAATGAGCAGTTCTTC.

CDR3 nucleotide sequence: TGTGCCTGGAGTGGGGGACAGGGGGGACAAGAGACCCAGTACTTC. It yields the protein CAWSGGQGGQETQYF. The chain couples TRBV30 to TRBJ2-5, with 11 nucleotides matching TRBD1. Germline trimming cut 1 base from V and 2 bases from J; bases unmatched to any gene: 3. Germline CDR1 is GTSNPN and CDR2 is SVGIG (reference sequence). This CDR3 region has 15 residues.

The chain has TRBV28 and TRBJ1-2; 7 nucleotides match TRBD1. Trimming took 5 bases from V and 8 from J; bases not matched to a gene: 8. CDR3 size: 13 residues. From germline, CDR1 is MDHEN and CDR2 SYDVKM. The DNA of the CDR3 is TGTGCCAGCAGTCAAAGGGGGCAATGGGGCTACACCTTC. Translation gives CASSQRGQWGYTF.

This rearrangement joins TRBV4-1 to TRBJ1-5; 8 nucleotides line up with TRBD1. The germline gives CDR1 MGHRA, CDR2 YSYEKL. The CDR3 is 17 residues long. The junction had 9 bases not matched to a gene; V was cut back by 1 base and J by 4 bases. DNA for the CDR3: TGCGCCAGCAGCCAAGTATGGGCAGGGGGCGAAAATCAGCCCCAGCATTTT. Its protein is CASSQVWAGGENQPQHF.

The gene calls are TRBV7-9 and TRBJ2-7; D may be TRBD2 (6 bases). The CDR3 contains 15 residues. V was trimmed by 2 bases and J by 2 bases, leaving 13 bases between them. Germline loops: CDR1 SEHNR, CDR2 FQNEAQ (reference sequence). As DNA, the CDR3 is TGTGCCAGCAGCTTACTTGGAGGGAGGACCTACGAGCAGTACTTC. Translation gives CASSLLGGRTYEQYF.

The gene calls are TRBV28 and TRBJ2-3; 12 nucleotides agree with TRBD2. With 5 bases clipped from V and 4 bases from J, the junction kept 4 bases outside the gene matches. Germline CDR1 is MDHEN and CDR2 is SYDVKM. The CDR3 runs to 15 residues. Here the CDR3 DNA reads TGTGCCAGCAGTCTACTAGCGGGAGGCCCAGATACGCAGTATTTT. Its translation is CASSLLAGGPDTQYF.

V is TRBV4-1 and J is TRBJ2-6; 8 bases map to TRBD1. CDR3 length equals 16 residues. The germline V gene encodes CDR1 MGHRA and CDR2 YSYEKL. V shed 2 bases and J 2 bases; nucleotides not matched to a gene: 2. The CDR3 nucleotides are TGCGCCAGCAGCCAAACAGGGGGAGCTGGGGCCAACGTCCTGACTTTC. It yields the protein CASSQTGGAGANVLTF.